The present entry profiles one TCR beta chain with its context. Its antigen remains unknown. This sample is drawn from a study of CD4+ T cells in melanoma. Points from the study as a whole: CD8+ T cell, macrophage and B cell function reportedly correlated with neoantigen-specific CD4+ T cells. Diverse differentiation states were reported for melanoma neoantigen-specific CD4+ T cells.

Clones were read by immunoSEQ multiplex PCR, and TCRdb kept only the in-frame ones, dropping some. The sample gives around 10,000 clones, about 78% of which show up once; approximately 25% is in the top ten. The clonotype comes from a human donor with melanoma. Material: tumor tissue.

The CDR3 loop is CASSKTEYEQYF. The DNA for the CDR3 is TGTGCCAGCAGTAAGACAGAGTACGAGCAGTACTTC. The rearrangement uses TRBV25-1 and TRBJ2-7, with a weak D call TRBD1 (5 bases). In germline, CDR1 is MGHDK, CDR2 SYGVNS. V lost 5 bases, J lost 4 bases, and 9 bases lay in between. This CDR3 has 12 residues.